This T cell receptor (beta chain) derives from a study of CD8+ T cells in alopecia areata. General observations from the study: Affected lesional scalp, above all in alopecia totalis/universalis, was more clonal than normal scalp.

Reverse transcription of extracted RNA yielded cDNA, which provided the sequencing template. Repertoires were generated with immunoSEQ multiplex PCR, while TCRdb's copy carries only in-frame clones and drops some. Of 150,000 to 250,000 clones in the sample, more than 55% were seen once. The germline V and J ends were trimmed by 4 bases and 2 bases, with 12 bases remaining between them. The CDR3 consists of 14 residues. CDR1 and CDR2 from the germline V gene are SGHRS and YFSETQ. This clone was detected a few times. Its target is not known. Sample treatment: oral pan-JAK inhibitor, 5-10 mg twice daily. The sequenced sample was CD4+ T cells sorted from blood, obtained at week 4, from a patient treated with tofacitinib. The source of this sequence is a human donor with alopecia areata. This chain connects TRBV5-1 to TRBJ2-5; D unresolved. The CDR3 region is CASSPVGVQETQYF. The DNA for the CDR3 is TGCGCCAGCAGCCCAGTCGGAGTACAAGAGACCCAGTACTTC.